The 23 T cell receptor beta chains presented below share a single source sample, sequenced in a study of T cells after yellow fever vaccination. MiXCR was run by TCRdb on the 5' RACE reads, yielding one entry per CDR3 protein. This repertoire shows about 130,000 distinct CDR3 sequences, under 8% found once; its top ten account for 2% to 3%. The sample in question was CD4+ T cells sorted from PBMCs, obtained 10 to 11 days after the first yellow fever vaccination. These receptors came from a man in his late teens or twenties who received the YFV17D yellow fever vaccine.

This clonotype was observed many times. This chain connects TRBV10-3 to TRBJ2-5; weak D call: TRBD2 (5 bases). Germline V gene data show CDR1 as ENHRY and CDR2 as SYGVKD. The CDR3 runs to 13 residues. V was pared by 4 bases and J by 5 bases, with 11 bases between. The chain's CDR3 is CAISGLERETQYF. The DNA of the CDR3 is TGTGCCATCAGTGGTTTAGAGCGGGAGACCCAGTACTTC.

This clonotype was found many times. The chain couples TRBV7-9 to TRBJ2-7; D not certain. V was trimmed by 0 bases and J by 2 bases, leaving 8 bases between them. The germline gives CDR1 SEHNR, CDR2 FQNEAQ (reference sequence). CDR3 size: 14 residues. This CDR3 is CASSLARSTYEQYV. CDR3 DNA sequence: TGTGCCAGCAGCTTAGCTCGCTCTACCTACGAGCAGTACGTC.

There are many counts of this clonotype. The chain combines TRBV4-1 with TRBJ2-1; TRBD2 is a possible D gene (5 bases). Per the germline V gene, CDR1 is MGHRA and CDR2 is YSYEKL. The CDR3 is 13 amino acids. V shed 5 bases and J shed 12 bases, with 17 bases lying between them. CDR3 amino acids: CASSSTLEGVQFF. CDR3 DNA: TGCGCCAGCAGCTCCACACTAGAGGGTGTGCAGTTCTTC.

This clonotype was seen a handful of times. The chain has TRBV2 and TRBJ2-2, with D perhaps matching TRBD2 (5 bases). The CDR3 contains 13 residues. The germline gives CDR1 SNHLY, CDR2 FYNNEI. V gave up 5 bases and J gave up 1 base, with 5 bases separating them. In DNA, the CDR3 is TGTGCCAGCAGTCGGGAGAACACCGGGGAGCTGTTTTTT. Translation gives CASSRENTGELFF.

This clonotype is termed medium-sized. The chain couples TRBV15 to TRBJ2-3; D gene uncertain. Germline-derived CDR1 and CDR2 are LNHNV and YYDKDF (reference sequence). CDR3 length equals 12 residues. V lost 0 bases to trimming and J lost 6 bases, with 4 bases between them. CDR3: CATSRDQDTQYF. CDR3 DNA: TGTGCCACCAGCAGAGATCAGGATACGCAGTATTTT.

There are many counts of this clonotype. The CDR3 bases are TGTGCCAGCTCCCCATCTAGCGGGGGGCGATCTTACGAGCAGTACTTC. Its protein product is CASSPSSGGRSYEQYF. The rearrangement links TRBV18 to TRBJ2-7; 11 bases agree with TRBD2. The germline CDR1 and CDR2 sequences are KGHSH and LQKENI. The junction had 11 bases not matched to a gene; V was cut back by 6 bases and J by 4 bases. This CDR3 is 16 amino acids long.

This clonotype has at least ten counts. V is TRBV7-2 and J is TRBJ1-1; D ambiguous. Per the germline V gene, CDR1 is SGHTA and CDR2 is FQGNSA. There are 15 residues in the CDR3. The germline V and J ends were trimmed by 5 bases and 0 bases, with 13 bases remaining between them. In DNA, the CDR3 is TGTGCCAGCAGCATCGTCCATATGATGAACACTGAAGCTTTCTTT. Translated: CASSIVHMMNTEAFF.

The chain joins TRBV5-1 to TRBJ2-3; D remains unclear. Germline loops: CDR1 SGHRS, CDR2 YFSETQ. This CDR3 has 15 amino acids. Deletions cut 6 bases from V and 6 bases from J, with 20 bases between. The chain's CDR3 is CASKEQPLESDTQYF. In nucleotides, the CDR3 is TGCGCCAGCAAGGAACAGCCCCTTGAGAGCGATACGCAGTATTTT.

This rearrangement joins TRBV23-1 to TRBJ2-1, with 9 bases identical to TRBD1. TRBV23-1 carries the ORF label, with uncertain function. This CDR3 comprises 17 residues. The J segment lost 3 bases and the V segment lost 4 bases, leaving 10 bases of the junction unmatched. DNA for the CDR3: TGCGCCAGCAGTCTTAACGGACAGGGGAGGATCTACAATGAGCAGTTCTTC. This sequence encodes CASSLNGQGRIYNEQFF.

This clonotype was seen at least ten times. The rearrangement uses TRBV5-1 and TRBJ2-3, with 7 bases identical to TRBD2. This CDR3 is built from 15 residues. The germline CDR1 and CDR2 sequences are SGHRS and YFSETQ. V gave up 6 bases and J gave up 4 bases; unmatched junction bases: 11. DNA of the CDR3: TGCGCCAGCACCCCAACGCCGGGGGGTGCAGATACGCAGTATTTT. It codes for CASTPTPGGADTQYF.

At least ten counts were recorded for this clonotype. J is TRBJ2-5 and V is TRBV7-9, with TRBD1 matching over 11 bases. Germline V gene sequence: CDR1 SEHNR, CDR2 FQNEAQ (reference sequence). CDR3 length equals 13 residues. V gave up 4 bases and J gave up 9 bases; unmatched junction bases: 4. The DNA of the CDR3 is TGTGCCAGCAGCTCCGGGACAGGGGGTTCCCAGTACTTC. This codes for CASSSGTGGSQYF.

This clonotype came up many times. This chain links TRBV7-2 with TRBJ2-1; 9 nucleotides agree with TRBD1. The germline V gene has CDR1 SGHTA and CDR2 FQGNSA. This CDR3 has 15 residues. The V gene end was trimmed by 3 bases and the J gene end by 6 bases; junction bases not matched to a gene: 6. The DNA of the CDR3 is TGTGCCAGCAGCTTTGGGACAGGGTTGTCCAATGAGCAGTTCTTC. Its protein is CASSFGTGLSNEQFF.

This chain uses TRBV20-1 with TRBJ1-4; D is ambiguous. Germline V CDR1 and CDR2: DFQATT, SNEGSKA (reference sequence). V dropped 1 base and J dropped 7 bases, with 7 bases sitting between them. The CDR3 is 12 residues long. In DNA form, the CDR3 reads TGCAGTGCTAGAGCGTTCGGTGAAAAACTGTTTTTT. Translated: CSARAFGEKLFF.

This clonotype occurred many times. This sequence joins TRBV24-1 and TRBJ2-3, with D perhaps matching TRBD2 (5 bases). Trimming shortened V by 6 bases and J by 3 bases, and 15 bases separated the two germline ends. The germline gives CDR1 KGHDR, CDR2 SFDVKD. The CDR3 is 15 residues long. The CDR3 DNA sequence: TGTGCCACCAGTACCGCAAAGGGCGGGACAGATACGCAGTATTTT. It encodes CATSTAKGGTDTQYF.

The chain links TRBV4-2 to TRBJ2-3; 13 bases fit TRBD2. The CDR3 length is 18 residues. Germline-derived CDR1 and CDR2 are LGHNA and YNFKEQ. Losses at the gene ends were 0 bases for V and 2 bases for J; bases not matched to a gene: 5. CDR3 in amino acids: CASSQELGLAGATDTQYF. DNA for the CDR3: TGTGCCAGCAGCCAAGAATTAGGACTAGCGGGGGCCACAGATACGCAGTATTTT.

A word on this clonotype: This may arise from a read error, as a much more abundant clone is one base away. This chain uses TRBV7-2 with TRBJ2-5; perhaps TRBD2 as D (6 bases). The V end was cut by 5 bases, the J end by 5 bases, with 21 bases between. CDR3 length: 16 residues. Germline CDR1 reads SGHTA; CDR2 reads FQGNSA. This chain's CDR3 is CASSLNPRGLMETQYF. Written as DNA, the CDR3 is TGTGCCAGCAGCCTTAACCCACGGGGACTCATGGAGACCCAGTACTTC.

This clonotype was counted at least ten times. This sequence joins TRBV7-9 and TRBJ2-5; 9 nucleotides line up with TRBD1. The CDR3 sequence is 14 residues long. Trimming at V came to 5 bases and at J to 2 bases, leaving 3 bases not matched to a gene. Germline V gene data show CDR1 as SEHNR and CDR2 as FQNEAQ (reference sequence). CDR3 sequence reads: CASSHGQGQETQYF. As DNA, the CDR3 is TGTGCCAGCAGCCACGGACAGGGGCAAGAGACCCAGTACTTC.

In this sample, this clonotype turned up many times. CDR3 amino acids: CSVVLMLGGELFF. As DNA, the CDR3 is TGCAGCGTTGTCTTAATGTTGGGTGGGGAGCTGTTTTTT. The V and J genes are TRBV29-1 and TRBJ2-2, with D unresolved. Germline CDR1 is SQVTM and CDR2 is ANQGSEA. Deletions cut 4 bases from V and 8 bases from J, with 14 bases between. This CDR3 region has 13 residues.

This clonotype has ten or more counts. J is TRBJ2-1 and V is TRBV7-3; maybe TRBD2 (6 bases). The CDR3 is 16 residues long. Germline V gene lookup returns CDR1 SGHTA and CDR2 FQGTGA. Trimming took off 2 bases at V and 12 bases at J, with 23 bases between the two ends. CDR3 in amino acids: CASSLGLVGGGNRQFF. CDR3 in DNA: TGTGCCAGCAGCTTAGGTCTGGTGGGTGGCGGGAACCGGCAGTTCTTC.

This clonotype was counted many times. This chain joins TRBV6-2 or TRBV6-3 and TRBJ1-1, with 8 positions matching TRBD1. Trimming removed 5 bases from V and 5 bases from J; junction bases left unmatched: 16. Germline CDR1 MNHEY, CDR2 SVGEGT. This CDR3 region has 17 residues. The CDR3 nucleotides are TGTGCCAGCAGTACACTACCGACAGGACAGGGAGGGACTGAAGCTTTCTTT. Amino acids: CASSTLPTGQGGTEAFF.

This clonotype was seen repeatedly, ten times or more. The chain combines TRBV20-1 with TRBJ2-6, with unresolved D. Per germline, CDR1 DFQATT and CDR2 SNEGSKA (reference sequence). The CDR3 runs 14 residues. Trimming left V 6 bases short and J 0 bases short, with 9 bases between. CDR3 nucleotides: TGCAGTGCCCCAGAGACCTCTGGGGCCAACGTCCTGACTTTC. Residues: CSAPETSGANVLTF.

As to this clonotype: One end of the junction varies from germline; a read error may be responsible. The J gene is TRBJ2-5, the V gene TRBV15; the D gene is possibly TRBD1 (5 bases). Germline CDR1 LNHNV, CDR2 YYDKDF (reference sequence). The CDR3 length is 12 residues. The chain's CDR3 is CATNRPGETQYF. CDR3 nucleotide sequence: TGTGCCACCAACAGACCAGGGGAGACCCAGTACTTC.

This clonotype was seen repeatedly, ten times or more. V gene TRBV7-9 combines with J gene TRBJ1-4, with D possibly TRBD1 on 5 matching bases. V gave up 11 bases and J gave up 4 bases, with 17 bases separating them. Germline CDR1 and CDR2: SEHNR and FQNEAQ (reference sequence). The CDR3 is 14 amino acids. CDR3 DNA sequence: TGTGCCCTTACCCCCCGGGGGAATAATGAAAAACTGTTTTTT. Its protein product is CALTPRGNNEKLFF. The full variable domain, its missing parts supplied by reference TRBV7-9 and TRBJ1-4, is DTGVSQNPRHKITKRGQNVTFRCDPISEHNRLYWYRQTLGQGPEFLTYFQNEAQLEKSRLLSDRFSAERPKGSFSTLEIQRTEQGDSAMYLCALTPRGNNEKLFFGSGTQLSVL.